These 14 T cell receptor beta chains originate from one sample sequenced in a study of tissue T cells after allogeneic stem cell transplantation. Data came from immunoSEQ multiplex PCR; TCRdb stores just in-frame clones and leaves some out. Among 3,000 or so clones listed, about 41% were seen once. Sample time point: mouse harvest day 14 after allogeneic transplant. Mouse grafts combined 10^7 T-cell-depleted bone marrow cells with 10^6 splenic CD5+ T cells. Sequencing was done on a sample of lymph node tissue. The receptors come from a female BALB/c mouse given C57BL/6 T cells with graft-versus-host disease after an allogeneic hematopoietic cell transplant.

As regards this clone: Gene names follow the mouse nomenclature. The missing CDR3 end, 1 residue past where the read stops, is filled in from the germline J gene. The chain is built from TRBV26 and TRBJ2-5; possibly TRBD2 for D (7 bases). Deletions cut 2 bases from V and 5 bases from J, with 11 bases between. This CDR3 contains 14 residues. Germline V lookup: CDR1 KGHPV, CDR2 FQNQEV (reference sequence). The CDR3 reads CASSLGGRGDTQYF. Incomplete CDR3 DNA: TGTGCCAGCAGTCTGGGGGGGCGCGGAGACACCCAGTAC.

By proportion, this clone is large. All gene names here are mouse names. CDR3 protein: CASSSDWVYEQYF. The CDR3 DNA, read in part, is TGTGCCAGCAGTTCGGACTGGGTCTATGAACAGTAC. The chain combines TRBV15 with TRBJ2-7; 8 bases fit TRBD2. The DNA ends 1 residue before the CDR3 does, and the rest of the CDR3 is filled in from the germline J gene. V trimming: 4 bases; J trimming: 3 bases; junction bases outside the gene matches: 2. The CDR3 contains 13 residues. Looked up from germline, CDR1 is SGHND and CDR2 is FRSKSL.

This clone has more than one count but fewer than ten. Gene names and germline refer to mouse. The read finishes 1 residue shy of the CDR3 end, and the germline J gene is used to complete it. This rearrangement joins TRBV16 to TRBJ2-3, with 7 bases aligning to TRBD2. With V trimmed by 1 base and J by 0 bases, 1 base remained unmatched. Germline V gene data show CDR1 as SGHSA and CDR2 as FRNQAP. This CDR3 comprises 15 residues. The DNA read from the CDR3 is TGTGCAAGCAGCTTAGGGGGGGGTAGTGCAGAAACGCTGTAT. Translation: CASSLGGGSAETLY. In full, the CDR3 reads CASSLGGGSAETLYF.

A few counts support this clone. Gene names denote mouse genes. Read data end 1 residue before the CDR3 end; the end is taken from the germline J gene. The chain recombines TRBV12-2 with TRBJ2-7, with 11 positions matching TRBD1. This CDR3 comprises 15 residues. The V gene end was trimmed by 0 bases and the J gene end by 2 bases; junction bases not matched to a gene: 2. Germline V gives CDR1 SGHLS, CDR2 HYDKME. CDR3 region: CASSLSDRGPYEQYF. The DNA read from the CDR3 is TGTGCCAGCTCTCTCTCGGACAGGGGGCCCTATGAACAGTAC.

On this clone itself: Gene names and germline match the mouse. From the germline J gene comes the end of the CDR3, since the read stops 1 residue before it. The rearrangement joins TRBV13-1 to TRBJ1-1; the match to TRBD1 covers 7 bases. Trimming at V came to 4 bases and at J to 4 bases, leaving 1 base not matched to a gene. From germline, CDR1 is NSHNY and CDR2 SYGAGN. The CDR3 is 12 amino acids. The CDR3 DNA, read in part, is TGTGCCAGCAGTCCAGGGGGCACAGAAGTCTTC. Protein sequence: CASSPGGTEVF. The full CDR3 sequence reads CASSPGGTEVFF.

A note on this clone: Gene names and germline refer to mouse. The CDR3 bases that were read are TGTGCCAGCAGTCCCGATGCAAACTCCGACTACACC. Translating gives CASSPDANSDYT. The full CDR3 protein reads CASSPDANSDYTF. The chain employs TRBV26 and TRBJ1-2; the D is unclear. The read ends 1 residue before the CDR3 terminus; that terminus is restored from the germline J gene. Germline V CDR1 and CDR2: KGHPV, FQNQEV (reference sequence). CDR3 size: 13 residues. Trimming took off 4 bases at V and 0 bases at J, with 6 bases between the two ends.

With respect to this clone: Mouse names are used for the genes. The missing CDR3 end, 1 residue past where the read stops, is filled in from the germline J gene. The rearrangement links TRBV3 to TRBJ1-4, with D unresolved. The germline gives CDR1 SNHLY, CDR2 FYNGKV (reference sequence). V was cut by 1 base and J by 4 bases, with 10 bases left in between. The CDR3 runs to 15 residues. The CDR3 bases that were read are TGTGCCAGCAGCTTAGACGGACGGCGCAACGAAAGATTATTT. It is translated as CASSLDGRRNERLF. The whole CDR3 region reads CASSLDGRRNERLFF.

This clone ranks as large. Germline and genes: mouse. The read falls 1 residue short of the CDR3 end, and the missing part is taken from the germline J gene. The chain recombines TRBV3 with TRBJ2-7, with 9 nucleotides matching TRBD1. Germline V gene lookup returns CDR1 SNHLY and CDR2 FYNGKV (reference sequence). Losses at the gene ends were 3 bases for V and 4 bases for J; bases not matched to a gene: 1. The CDR3 runs 13 residues. The chain's CDR3 is CASSFGTGYEQYF. The sequenced CDR3 bases are TGTGCCAGCAGCTTTGGGACAGGGTATGAACAGTAC.

Regarding this clone: Gene labels here are mouse ones. The sequenced fragment ends 1 residue before the CDR3 boundary, so the rest is inferred from the germline J gene. The chain recombines TRBV12-2 with TRBJ2-7, with D perhaps TRBD2 (7 bases). This CDR3 is 14 amino acids long. Germline V gene data show CDR1 as SGHLS and CDR2 as HYDKME. Trimming shortened V by 0 bases and J by 3 bases, and 11 bases separated the two germline ends. The CDR3 region is CASSLYGGLYEQYF. The CDR3 DNA, read in part, is TGTGCCAGCTCTCTCTATGGGGGGCTCTATGAACAGTAC.

To note about this clone: Mouse gene names apply. Sequencing ends 1 residue short of the CDR3 end; the germline J gene provides the rest. The chain carries TRBV5 and TRBJ2-5; 10 bases are shared with TRBD2. Germline-derived CDR1 and CDR2 are LGHNA and YNLKQL (reference sequence). This CDR3 contains 14 residues. V shed 4 bases and J 8 bases; nucleotides not matched to a gene: 6. CDR3 sequence: CASSPRLGGFTQYF. The covered CDR3 bases are TGTGCCAGCAGCCCTCGACTGGGGGGCTTCACCCAGTAC.

This clone appeared a single time. The genes are named according to mouse. The observed sequence ends 1 residue before the CDR3 terminus, with the missing tail filled in from the germline J gene. The genes are TRBV16 and TRBJ2-3; a weak D match, TRBD2 (6 bases). Germline assignment: CDR1 SGHSA and CDR2 FRNQAP. The CDR3 sequence is 15 residues long. V was trimmed by 1 base and J by 0 bases, leaving 8 bases between them. The sequenced CDR3 bases are TGTGCAAGCAGCTTAGCTGGGGCTAGTGCAGAAACGCTGTAT. This translates into CASSLAGASAETLY. The entire CDR3 sequence reads CASSLAGASAETLYF.

As for this clone: Gene names and germline refer to mouse. From the germline J gene comes the end of the CDR3, since the read stops 1 residue before it. The chain joins TRBV26 to TRBJ1-5; D not resolved. The germline gives CDR1 KGHPV, CDR2 FQNQEV (reference sequence). The V end was cut by 3 bases, the J end by 4 bases, with 7 bases between. The CDR3 totals 13 residues. The CDR3: CASSLFQNQAPLF. CDR3 DNA, as far as it was read: TGTGCCAGCAGTCTCTTCCAGAACCAGGCTCCGCTT. The full variable domain, with the rest looked up from reference TRBV26 and TRBJ1-5, is NSKVIQTPRYLVKGQGQKAKMRCIPEKGHPVVFWYQQNKNNEFKFLINFQNQEVLQQIDMTEKRFSAECPSNSPCSLEIQSSEAGDSALYLCASSLFQNQAPLFGEGTRLSVL.

Regarding this clone: Gene names follow the mouse nomenclature. Read coverage stops 1 residue before the CDR3 terminus; the germline J gene supplies the remainder. The chain has TRBV16 and TRBJ1-2, with D possibly being TRBD1 (6 bases). Deletions cut 5 bases from V and 1 base from J, with 8 bases between. The V gene's germline CDR1 is SGHSA and CDR2 FRNQAP. The CDR3 extends over 13 amino acids. The CDR3 loop reads CASSLRGNSDYTF. Incomplete CDR3 DNA: TGTGCAAGCAGCCTCAGGGGAAACTCCGACTACACC.

Comment on this clone: The genes and germline here are from mouse. The read terminates 1 residue before the CDR3 end, so the remaining end is supplied by the germline J gene. This rearrangement joins TRBV31 to TRBJ1-2, with D possibly TRBD1 on 6 matching bases. The CDR3 loop spans 14 amino acids. CDR1 is GKSSPN and CDR2 is SITVG in the germline V gene. V shed 2 bases and J shed 0 bases, with 10 bases lying between them. Partial CDR3 DNA: TGTGCCTGGAGTATGGGACACCCAAACTCCGACTACACC. Protein product: CAWSMGHPNSDYT. The whole CDR3 reads CAWSMGHPNSDYTF. Full variable domain (remainder filled in from reference TRBV31 and TRBJ1-2): AQTIHQWPVAEIKAVGSPLSLGCTIKGKSSPNLYWYWQATGGTLQQLFYSITVGQVESVVQLNLSASRPKDDQFILSTEKLLLSHSGFYLCAWSMGHPNSDYTFGSGTRLLVI.